The 14 T cell receptor beta chains below come from one sample, sequenced in a study of T-cell memory formation after mild COVID-19. TCRdb processed the 5' RACE reads anew with MiXCR; each CDR3 protein has one entry. This sample has approximately 290,000 distinct CDR3 sequences, with approximately 19% found just once. Specimen: PBMCs or a T cell subset sorted from them (not recorded which). These receptors all come from a man in his late teens or twenties who had mild COVID-19 (a few samples of this study predate the infection). Cell type and time point are not known.

The gene calls are TRBV7-2 and TRBJ1-1; D might be TRBD1 (5 bases). With 1 base removed from V and 14 bases from J, the gap between germline ends came to 20 bases. The CDR3 totals 14 residues. Germline V gene data show CDR1 as SGHTA and CDR2 as FQGNSA. The CDR3 bases are TGTGCCAGCAGCTTAGAGGATACGGGGGGAAGAAGGTTCTTT. It codes for CASSLEDTGGRRFF.

The chain is built from TRBV7-2 and TRBJ2-1; TRBD2 agrees at 7 bases. This CDR3 contains 14 residues. Germline CDR1 is SGHTA and CDR2 is FQGNSA. Trimming removed 5 bases from V and 6 bases from J; junction bases left unmatched: 7. CDR3 sequence reads: CASSPPGGPNEQFF. The CDR3 nucleotides are TGTGCCAGCAGCCCACCGGGGGGACCCAATGAGCAGTTCTTC.

In this sample, this clonotype turned up a few times. The chain couples TRBV24-1 to TRBJ2-5; weak D call: TRBD2 (6 bases). The CDR3 spans 16 residues. The germline CDR1 and CDR2 sequences are KGHDR and SFDVKD. Trimming shortened V by 4 bases and J by 4 bases, and 18 bases separated the two germline ends. The CDR3 DNA follows: TGTGCCACCAGTGAGCCAACGGGGACCGGGGGAGAGACCCAGTACTTC. Its protein product is CATSEPTGTGGETQYF.

The chain has TRBV6-5 and TRBJ1-6, with 7 bases identical to TRBD1. The V gene end was trimmed by 8 bases and the J gene end by 7 bases; junction bases not matched to a gene: 8. The germline V gene encodes CDR1 MNHEY and CDR2 SVGAGI. The CDR3 has 14 amino acids. CDR3 in amino acids: CASAKGTENSPLHF. CDR3 in DNA: TGTGCCAGCGCAAAGGGGACAGAAAATTCACCCCTCCACTTT.

The chain has TRBV2 and TRBJ2-1; unclear D gene. The CDR3 has 11 residues. Germline CDR1 and CDR2: SNHLY and FYNNEI. V lost 6 bases and J 10 bases, leaving 10 bases between the germline ends. CDR3 sequence reads: CASSASREQFF. CDR3 nucleotide sequence: TGTGCCAGCAGCGCAAGCCGAGAGCAGTTCTTC.

This clonotype was found a few times. The chain employs TRBV28 and TRBJ2-5, with D maybe TRBD2 (5 bases). The length of the CDR3 is 14 residues. Germline CDR1 is MDHEN and CDR2 is SYDVKM. Deletions cut 5 bases from V and 0 bases from J, with 10 bases between. The CDR3 loop is CASSPTIYQETQYF. The CDR3, as DNA: TGTGCCAGCAGTCCGACTATATACCAAGAGACCCAGTACTTC.

The rearrangement links TRBV7-3 to TRBJ2-3; 8 bases match TRBD2. Germline CDR1 is SGHTA and CDR2 is FQGTGA. The junction had 9 bases not matched to a gene; V was cut back by 0 bases and J by 4 bases. This CDR3 has 17 residues. CDR3 coding DNA: TGTGCCAGCAGCTTAACGATAGCGGGGAGAGGGGCAGATACGCAGTATTTT. This sequence encodes CASSLTIAGRGADTQYF.

This clonotype was seen more than once but under ten times. This sequence joins TRBV29-1 and TRBJ2-2, with 7 nucleotides matching TRBD1. CDR1 is SQVTM, CDR2 ANQGSEA, per germline. V was clipped by 3 bases and J by 4 bases; unmatched bases: 5. CDR3 length equals 14 residues. The CDR3 region has the DNA TGCAGCGTTGATGGGGGACAGATCACCGGGGAGCTGTTTTTT. Its translation is CSVDGGQITGELFF.

This clonotype was detected only a few times. The rearrangement links TRBV5-1 to TRBJ2-3; TRBD2 might be the D (6 bases). V lost 4 bases, J lost 6 bases, and 18 bases lay in between. This CDR3 has 15 residues. The V gene's germline CDR1 is SGHRS and CDR2 YFSETQ. CDR3 amino acids: CASSLLRTIGDTQYF. The CDR3 bases are TGCGCCAGCAGCCTCCTCAGGACTATCGGCGATACGCAGTATTTT.

This clonotype has more than one count but fewer than ten. V gene TRBV4-3 combines with J gene TRBJ2-3, with D possibly being TRBD2 (6 bases). With 0 bases removed from V and 3 bases from J, the gap between germline ends came to 10 bases. The V gene's germline CDR1 is LGHNA and CDR2 YSLEER. The length of the CDR3 is 15 residues. This chain's CDR3 is CASSQDPGTTDTQYF. The CDR3 nucleotides read TGCGCCAGCAGCCAAGACCCAGGGACTACAGATACGCAGTATTTT.

This clonotype was detected a few times. V is TRBV7-9 and J is TRBJ2-7; no clear D gene. The CDR3 contains 13 residues. Deletions cut 1 base from V and 2 bases from J, with 6 bases between. CDR1 and CDR2 from the germline V gene are SEHNR and FQNEAQ (reference sequence). CDR3 bases: TGTGCCAGCAGCTTAGTGGGCCCCTACGAGCAGTACTTC. Its translation: CASSLVGPYEQYF. The full variable domain, its missing parts supplied by reference TRBV7-9 and TRBJ2-7, is DTGVSQNPRHKITKRGQNVTFRCDPISEHNRLYWYRQTLGQGPEFLTYFQNEAQLEKSRLLSDRFSAERPKGSFSTLEIQRTEQGDSAMYLCASSLVGPYEQYFGPGTRLTVT.

This clonotype has more than one count but fewer than ten. The chain recombines TRBV3-1 with TRBJ1-2; D gene ambiguous. V shed 2 bases and J shed 5 bases, with 9 bases lying between them. CDR1 is LGHDT, CDR2 YNNKEL, per germline (reference sequence). The CDR3 is 13 amino acids. CDR3 region: CASSQPGTYGYTF. Here the CDR3 DNA reads TGTGCCAGCAGCCAACCCGGAACATATGGCTACACCTTC. The full variable domain, completed using reference TRBV3-1 and TRBJ1-2, is DTAVSQTPKYLVTQMGNDKSIKCEQNLGHDTMYWYKQDSKKFLKIMFSYNNKELIINETVPNRFSPKSPDKAHLNLHINSLELGDSAVYFCASSQPGTYGYTFGSGTRLTVV.

The chain recombines TRBV12-3 or TRBV12-4 with TRBJ2-4; D remains ambiguous. The CDR3 spans 13 residues. V gave up 8 bases and J gave up 1 base, with 9 bases separating them. The CDR3 loop reads CASLNFAKNIQYF. CDR3 in DNA: TGTGCCAGCCTAAATTTTGCCAAAAACATTCAGTACTTC.

The J gene is TRBJ2-2, the V gene TRBV2; 9 nucleotides match TRBD2. CDR3 size: 16 residues. CDR1 SNHLY and CDR2 FYNNEI come from the germline V gene. Trimming removed 4 bases from V and 3 bases from J; junction bases left unmatched: 6. This CDR3 is CASSVRRGGHTGELFF. The CDR3 DNA reads TGTGCCAGCAGTGTTCGGCGGGGGGGCCACACCGGGGAGCTGTTTTTT.